This is a list of T cell receptor beta chains from one sample in a study of T-cell memory formation after mild COVID-19. Each CDR3 protein is one row after TCRdb ran MiXCR on the 5' RACE reads. Here the sample spans about 210,000 distinct CDR3 sequences, 8% to 11% being singletons. The sequencing sample was made of PBMCs or a T cell subset sorted from them (not recorded which). All receptors come from a man aged 18 to 29 who had mild COVID-19 (a few samples of this study predate the infection). Cell type and time point are not known. Each CDR3 is given with its conserved first and last residue. A D gene is named only where the DNA matches it firmly. A clone size is listed for some rows: how often the clone was seen (once, few, many), or a class if it is expanded.

d_call	clone_size	j_call	v_call	cdr3_nt	cdr3_aa
TRBD1	few	TRBJ1-5	TRBV5-1	TGCGCCAGCAGCCTACAGGGGTTGGAGCAGCCCCAGCATTTT	CASSLQGLEQPQHF
NA	few	TRBJ1-5	TRBV4-1	TGCGCCAGCAGCCAACCCAAGGACAGCAATCAGCCCCAGCATTTT	CASSQPKDSNQPQHF
NA	NA	TRBJ2-5	TRBV5-1	TGCGCCAGCAGCTCACATTGGACTCGACAAGAGACCCAGTACTTC	CASSSHWTRQETQYF
NA	many	TRBJ2-6	TRBV5-1	TGCGCCAGCAACCAGGGAGGTGGGGCCAACGTCCTGACTTTC	CASNQGGGANVLTF
NA	few	TRBJ1-2	TRBV11-2	TGTGCCAGCAGCTCCCTGACACGCTTTAGCTATGGCTACACCTTC	CASSSLTRFSYGYTF
NA	few	TRBJ2-4	TRBV7-9	TGTGCCAGCAGCTCAGACACAGGAGCCAAAAACATTCAGTACTTC	CASSSDTGAKNIQYF
NA	NA	TRBJ2-5	TRBV5-1	TGCGCCAGCAGCTTTTTAGCGAGCCAAGAGACCCAGTACTTC	CASSFLASQETQYF
TRBD1	few	TRBJ1-1	TRBV3-1	TGTGCCAGCAACTCAGGGGGTCACACTGAAGCTTTCTTT	CASNSGGHTEAFF
TRBD1	many	TRBJ1-5	TRBV6-6	TGTGCCAGCAGTTATACGGACAGGGCTCAGCCCCAGCATTTT	CASSYTDRAQPQHF
NA	NA	TRBJ2-7	TRBV27	TGTGCCAGCAGTTTAAAACCGCCCCCCTACGAGCAGTACTTC	CASSLKPPPYEQYF
NA	NA	TRBJ1-1	TRBV3-1	TGTGCCAGCAGGCCCGGGGAGGGGACTGAAGCTTTCTTT	CASRPGEGTEAFF
TRBD2	many	TRBJ2-3	TRBV6-2/TRBV6-3	TGTGCCAGCAGTTACTCGGGAGCGGGGGCCTCAGATACGCAGTATTTT	CASSYSGAGASDTQYF
NA	NA	TRBJ1-5	TRBV5-1	TGCGCCAGCAGCCTGATCATTCCAGAACAGGGTAATCAGCCCCAGCATTTT	CASSLIIPEQGNQPQHF
TRBD1	few	TRBJ2-7	TRBV6-5	TGTGCCAGCAAAAATACAGGGGCGCACGAGCAGTACTTC	CASKNTGAHEQYF
TRBD2	NA	TRBJ2-5	TRBV27	TGTGCCAGCAGTGGAGGACTGACTAGCGGGGTCCAAGAGACTCTGTACTTC	CASSGGLTSGVQETLYF
NA	NA	TRBJ1-4	TRBV25-1	TGTGCCAGCAGCAAAATAAGGGGGGCCGCAGAAAAACTGTTTTTT	CASSKIRGAAEKLFF
TRBD1	NA	TRBJ2-3	TRBV5-1	TGCGCCAGCAGCTTGACTACAGGGGGAAGAACAGATACGCAGTATTTT	CASSLTTGGRTDTQYF
NA	NA	TRBJ2-7	TRBV4-3	TGCGCCAGCAGCCCGCGGGGGACAGATCCCTACGAGCAGTACTTC	CASSPRGTDPYEQYF
NA	few	TRBJ2-2	TRBV12-3/TRBV12-4	TGTGCCAGCAGACGGCTCGGGGAGCTGTTTTTT	CASRRLGELFF
NA	few	TRBJ2-3	TRBV7-2	TGTGCCAGCAGCTTTCCTCAGAGAGCGCAGTATTTT	CASSFPQRAQYF
NA	NA	TRBJ2-3	TRBV10-3	TGTGCCACGGCCACCTATTTGGCGCAGTATTTT	CATATYLAQYF
TRBD1	few	TRBJ1-1	TRBV7-9	TGTGCCAGCAGCCCCATCCCGGGACAGCGGAACACTGAAGCTTTCTTT	CASSPIPGQRNTEAFF
NA	NA	TRBJ1-1	TRBV7-9	TGTGCCAGCAGCTTAGACGGACCGGACACTGAAGCTTTCTTT	CASSLDGPDTEAFF
NA	NA	TRBJ1-4	TRBV18	TGTGCCAGCTCACCTCAGGACAATGAAAAACTGTTTTTT	CASSPQDNEKLFF
TRBD1	NA	TRBJ2-1	TRBV19	TGTGCCAGTAGGGACAGGGAAACGGAGCAGTTCTTC	CASRDRETEQFF
NA	few	TRBJ2-4	TRBV6-1	TGTGCCAGCAGTGCTGGGTCCCGGGACATTTTC	CASSAGSRDIF
NA	many	TRBJ2-3	TRBV1	TGCACCAGCAGCCAAACTAGCGGGGTCACAGATACGCAGTATTTT	CTSSQTSGVTDTQYF
NA	NA	TRBJ2-4	TRBV6-6	TGTGCCAGCAGTTACTCGAAGATGGACGTGCAGTACTTC	CASSYSKMDVQYF
NA	few	TRBJ1-1	TRBV6-5	TGTGCCAGCAGACGACAGTTAAACACTGAAGCTTTCTTT	CASRRQLNTEAFF
NA	few	TRBJ1-2	TRBV4-1	TGCGCCAGCAGCACAGGGATTGGCTACACCTTC	CASSTGIGYTF
NA	NA	TRBJ2-5	TRBV3-1	TGTGCCAGCAGCCAAGACGGCCAGCCCCAAGAGACCCAGTACTTC	CASSQDGQPQETQYF
NA	NA	TRBJ2-1	TRBV7-9	TGTGCCAGCAGCTGGGTTTGGCAGGGGAGGTTCAATGAGCAGTTCTTC	CASSWVWQGRFNEQFF
NA	NA	TRBJ2-3	TRBV20-1	TGCAGTGCTAGAGCTCTTGGACAGGGAGGGCGCACAGATACGCAGTATTTT	CSARALGQGGRTDTQYF
TRBD2	few	TRBJ2-5	TRBV6-2/TRBV6-3	TGTGCCAGCACCAACCCAGCGGGGGGGCCGCTTCGGGAGACCCAGTACTTC	CASTNPAGGPLRETQYF
TRBD2	NA	TRBJ2-3	TRBV7-2	TGTGCCAGCAGCCGGACTAGCGGGGGGGCAGGGGGAGATACGCAGTATTTT	CASSRTSGGAGGDTQYF
NA	many	TRBJ2-1	TRBV5-1	TGCGCCAGCAGCTTGCTATCTGGACAGAGCTCCTACAATGAGCAGTTCTTC	CASSLLSGQSSYNEQFF
NA	NA	TRBJ2-2	TRBV20-1	TGCAGTGCTAGTTCCCTCACCGGGGAGCTGTTTTTT	CSASSLTGELFF
TRBD1	NA	TRBJ2-5	TRBV12-5	TGTGCTAGTGGTTGGGACAGGCCCCGGGAGACCCAGTACTTC	CASGWDRPRETQYF
TRBD2	few	TRBJ2-1	TRBV2	TGTGCCAGCAGGGAGCGGGGTAGGGACAATGAGCAGTTCTTC	CASRERGRDNEQFF
NA	NA	TRBJ2-1	TRBV4-3	TGCGCCAGCAGCCCCCAGGGTGTTAGTGAGCAGTTCTTC	CASSPQGVSEQFF
TRBD1	few	TRBJ1-1	TRBV5-1	TGCGCCAGCAGCTTGGGACAGGGGGTAAGTGGAAGCGCTGAAGCTTTCTTT	CASSLGQGVSGSAEAFF
NA	NA	TRBJ1-5	TRBV7-2	TGTGCCAGCAGCTCGTCCCGGGACGGGGATCAGCCCCAGCATTTT	CASSSSRDGDQPQHF
TRBD1	few	TRBJ1-1	TRBV27	TGTGCCAGCAGTCACCGAGGACAGGGGGCCCTAGAAGCTTTCTTT	CASSHRGQGALEAFF
TRBD1	NA	TRBJ1-2	TRBV9	TGTGCCAGCAGCGTAGGCGACAGGGACAACTATGGCTACACCTTC	CASSVGDRDNYGYTF
TRBD1	NA	TRBJ1-1	TRBV27	TGTGCCAGCAGTCCGCAGGGGACAGTTAACACTGAAGCTTTCTTT	CASSPQGTVNTEAFF
TRBD2	NA	TRBJ2-2	TRBV7-6	TGTGCCAGCAGCTTAGCGTGGAGCGGGGGGAACACCGGGGAGCTGTTTTTT	CASSLAWSGGNTGELFF
NA	NA	TRBJ1-5	TRBV10-2	TGCGCCAGCAGTCAAAGCGGGCCCCAGCATTTT	CASSQSGPQHF
TRBD2	few	TRBJ2-5	TRBV12-3/TRBV12-4	TGTGCCAGCAACAGGGTGGCGGGGGGCCCCCAAGAGACCCAGTACTTC	CASNRVAGGPQETQYF
NA	many	TRBJ1-2	TRBV5-1	TGCGCCAGCAGCTTGTACGGGGACTATGGCTACACCTTC	CASSLYGDYGYTF
NA	NA	TRBJ1-1	TRBV4-2	TGTGCCAGCAGCCAAGGTCAGGGCGTAACTGAAGCTTTCTTT	CASSQGQGVTEAFF
NA	many	TRBJ2-7	TRBV7-2	TGTGCCAGCAGCCCAGACGTGCCCAACGAGCAGTACTTC	CASSPDVPNEQYF
NA	NA	TRBJ2-5	TRBV6-5	TGTGCCAGCAGGGGCTCTTCGTACCAAGAGACCCAGTACTTC	CASRGSSYQETQYF
NA	NA	TRBJ1-1	TRBV5-1	TGCGCCAGCAGCTTTATAGACCAGGGGAACACTGAAGCTTTCTTT	CASSFIDQGNTEAFF
NA	NA	TRBJ2-1	TRBV9	TGTGCCAGCAGCCTCTCCCTAGGGGGGGGGCGGGGTGAGCAGTTCTTC	CASSLSLGGGRGEQFF
NA	few	TRBJ2-2	TRBV20-1	TGCAGTGCTAGATTAGGGGGGACGAACACCGGGGAGCTGTTTTTT	CSARLGGTNTGELFF
TRBD1	NA	TRBJ2-4	TRBV5-6	TGTGCCAGCAGCGGACAGGGGGCGAACATTCAGTACTTC	CASSGQGANIQYF
TRBD2	few	TRBJ2-1	TRBV6-5	TGTGCCAGCGGATTTCGGGCGGGGGCCTACAATGAGCAGTTCTTC	CASGFRAGAYNEQFF
NA	few	TRBJ2-2	TRBV7-2	TGTGCCAGCAGCCTCCGGAGCGCCGGGGAGCTGTTTTTT	CASSLRSAGELFF
TRBD1	NA	TRBJ1-2	TRBV4-3	TGCGCCAGCAGCCAAGATCGGGACAGGGCCTATGGCTACACCTTC	CASSQDRDRAYGYTF